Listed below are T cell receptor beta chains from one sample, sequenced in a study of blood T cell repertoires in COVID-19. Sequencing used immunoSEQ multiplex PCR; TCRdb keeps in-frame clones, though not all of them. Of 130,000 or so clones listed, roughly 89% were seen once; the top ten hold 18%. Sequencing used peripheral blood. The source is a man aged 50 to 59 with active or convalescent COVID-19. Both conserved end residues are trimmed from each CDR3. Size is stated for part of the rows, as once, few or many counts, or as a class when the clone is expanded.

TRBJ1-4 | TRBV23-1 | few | ASHHRGNNEKLF
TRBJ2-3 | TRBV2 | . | ASRSGGQTDTQY
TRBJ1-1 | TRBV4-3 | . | ASSQWTASNTEAF
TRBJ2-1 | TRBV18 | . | ASSPSATNQGVF
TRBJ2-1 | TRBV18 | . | ASSTRGNRDNEQF
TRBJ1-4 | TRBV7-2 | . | ASSQTGQHNEKLF
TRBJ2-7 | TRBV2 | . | ASRGGRSVKAGGVSYEQY
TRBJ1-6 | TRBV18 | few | ASSRDRGNSPLH
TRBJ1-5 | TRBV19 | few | ASSTADRLNQPQH
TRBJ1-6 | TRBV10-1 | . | ASRLQGADSPLH
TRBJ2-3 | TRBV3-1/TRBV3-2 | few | ASSTRLAGGSPDTQY
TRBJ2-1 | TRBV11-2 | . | ASSLGGTYNEQF
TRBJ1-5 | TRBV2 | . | ASGPVGNQPQH
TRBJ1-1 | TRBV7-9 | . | ASSRSGTSNTEAF
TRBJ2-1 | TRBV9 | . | ASSVATKSGEQF
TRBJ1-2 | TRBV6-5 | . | ASSPPGEIGYT
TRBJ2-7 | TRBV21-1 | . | ASSKAPGQGFYEQY
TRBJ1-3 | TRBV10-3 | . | AINPTGPAGNTIY